The 19 T cell receptor beta chains in this list originate from one sample, sequenced in a study of T cell repertoires in cytomegalovirus infection (dated by TCRdb to about 2019). Reads for this sample came from an Illumina HiSeq 1500. The public reads were reanalyzed by TCRdb: fastp trimming at Q25, MiXCR alignment, in-frame beta chains only. CDR3 protein sequences are deduplicated, and each keeps its most common genes and DNA. This sample has roughly 600,000 distinct CDR3 sequences in its table, and 24% of those were observed once. In total, the top ten clones hold roughly 8% of the sample. The sample consisted of CD8+ T cells from PBMCs. The receptor source for this set is a human donor in good health (CMV status not recorded). Some clones in this sample may be carry-over from other donors' samples.

The chain employs TRBV20-1 and TRBJ2-7; 7 bases map to TRBD1. The CDR3 extends over 13 amino acids. The ends lost 6 bases at V and 0 bases at J; junction bases unmatched: 5. Germline V gene sequence: CDR1 DFQATT, CDR2 SNEGSKA (reference sequence). As DNA, the CDR3 is TGCAGTGCCTCGGACAGGACCTCCTACGAGCAGTACTTC. Its translation is CSASDRTSYEQYF.

The table lists this clonotype with many counts. This chain connects TRBV2 to TRBJ2-7; 10 bases are a match to TRBD1. CDR1 is SNHLY and CDR2 is FYNNEI in the germline V gene. The CDR3 spans 13 residues. The J segment lost 7 bases and the V segment lost 8 bases, leaving 8 bases of the junction unmatched. CDR3 nucleotides: TGTGCCAGCGTCAGACAGGGGGCCCCGGAGCAGTACGTC. It yields the protein CASVRQGAPEQYV.

The chain combines TRBV28 with TRBJ2-2; D possibly corresponds to TRBD2 (6 bases). V lost 8 bases and J lost 4, with 14 bases in between. Germline V gene sequence: CDR1 MDHEN, CDR2 SYDVKM. The CDR3 sequence is 14 residues long. Written as DNA, the CDR3 is TGTGCCAGCGCCGACCGGGACTTCACCGGGGAGCTGTTTTTT. It is translated as CASADRDFTGELFF.

In this sample, this clonotype turned up many times. The chain joins TRBV7-8 to TRBJ2-7; TRBD1 is a possible D gene (5 bases). This CDR3 has 13 amino acids. Germline CDR1 is SGHVS and CDR2 is FQNEAQ. The ends were cut back, 5 bases at V and 3 bases at J, with 11 bases in the middle. As DNA, the CDR3 is TGTGCCAGCAGCCAGACAGATTTCTACGAGCAGTACTTC. Protein product: CASSQTDFYEQYF.

The sample holds a few counts of this clonotype. The chain couples TRBV10-3 to TRBJ2-2; 10 bases align to TRBD1. Germline CDR1 reads ENHRY; CDR2 reads SYGVKD. Trimming at V came to 7 bases and at J to 3 bases, leaving 5 bases not matched to a gene. The CDR3 is 15 residues long. CDR3: CAIIKDRGDTGELFF. The CDR3 nucleotides read TGTGCCATCATTAAGGACAGGGGGGACACCGGGGAGCTGTTTTTT.

In regard to this clonotype: A much larger clone differs from this one at a single base, so this may be a read error. The final CDR3 position lacks the conserved phenylalanine or tryptophan, pointing to a likely read error. The J gene is TRBJ1-1, the V gene TRBV12-5; D gene ambiguous. CDR1 LGHNT and CDR2 FRNRAP come from the germline V gene. Trimming stripped 2 bases from V and 5 bases from J, with 9 bases between. The CDR3 covers 13 residues. The CDR3 reads CASGLFGRTEAFL. The DNA for the CDR3 is TGTGCTAGTGGTTTGTTCGGGCGAACTGAAGCTTTCCTT.

This clonotype was observed once. This rearrangement joins TRBV20-1 to TRBJ1-2; possible D gene TRBD1, 5 bases. The germline gives CDR1 DFQATT, CDR2 SNEGSKA (reference sequence). V lost 0 bases and J 5 bases, leaving 16 bases between the germline ends. This CDR3 comprises 15 residues. The CDR3 DNA is TGCAGTGCTAGAGATTCCCTGACAGCTTATTATGGCTACACCTTC. Translated, it gives CSARDSLTAYYGYTF.

This clonotype has a count of ten or more. The chain joins TRBV7-8 to TRBJ2-7, with TRBD1 matching 7 bases. Per germline, CDR1 SGHVS and CDR2 FQNEAQ. V dropped 5 bases and J dropped 2; count of bases not matched to a gene: 6. This CDR3 comprises 14 residues. This CDR3 is CASSGGQWPYEQYV. The CDR3 nucleotides are TGTGCCAGCAGCGGGGGACAGTGGCCCTACGAGCAGTACGTC.

The chain carries TRBV29-1 and TRBJ2-1; D is possibly TRBD2 (5 bases). CDR3 length: 15 amino acids. The V end lost 7 bases, the J end lost 4 bases, and 20 bases lay between the germline ends. Germline loops: CDR1 SQVTM, CDR2 ANQGSEA. The CDR3 sequence is CSASPLGRTYNEQFF. The CDR3 coding sequence is TGCAGCGCATCTCCCCTCGGCCGGACTTACAATGAGCAGTTCTTC.

The V and J genes are TRBV6-2 or TRBV6-3 and TRBJ2-3; the match to TRBD1 covers 8 bases. This CDR3 has 16 residues. J was trimmed by 4 bases and V by 3 bases; bases with no gene match: 9. Germline CDR1 MNHEY, CDR2 SVGEGT. The CDR3 reads CASSYREDREADTQYF. CDR3 sequence (DNA): TGTGCCAGCAGTTATAGGGAGGACAGGGAGGCAGATACGCAGTATTTT.

There are many counts of this clonotype. The chain has TRBV7-2 and TRBJ2-7, with 8 bases fitting TRBD1. The J segment lost 3 bases and the V segment lost 1 base, leaving 8 bases of the junction unmatched. The CDR3 sequence is 16 residues long. The V gene's germline CDR1 is SGHTA and CDR2 FQGNSA. The CDR3 region has the DNA TGTGCCAGCAGCTTAGTGAGGTCAGGACAGGGCTACGAGCAGTACTTC. Its translation is CASSLVRSGQGYEQYF.

With regard to this clonotype: Relative to the germline gene, one junction end is altered; a read error may explain this. This sequence joins TRBV6-2 or TRBV6-3 and TRBJ2-2, with D unclear. Germline V gene sequence: CDR1 MNHEY, CDR2 SVGEGT. The CDR3 runs to 13 residues. This chain's CDR3 is CAGSSGGTGELFF. The CDR3 DNA follows: TGTGCCGGCAGTTCGGGCGGCACCGGGGAGCTGTTTTTT.

The rearrangement joins TRBV4-1 to TRBJ2-2, with unresolved D. The V gene lost 0 bases and the J gene lost 4 bases, with 12 bases spanning the gap. The CDR3 runs 16 residues. Per germline, CDR1 MGHRA and CDR2 YSYEKL. The CDR3 DNA follows: TGCGCCAGCAGCCAAGATGGGCGAGTGGGCACCGGGGAGCTGTTTTTT. Encoded protein: CASSQDGRVGTGELFF.

This clonotype occurred a few times. J is TRBJ2-3 and V is TRBV29-1; D gene unclear. V lost 5 bases and J lost 4, with 10 bases in between. The germline CDR1 and CDR2 sequences are SQVTM and ANQGSEA. The CDR3 totals 12 residues. The CDR3 sequence is CSVQTESDTQYF. DNA of the CDR3: TGCAGCGTTCAAACAGAATCAGATACGCAGTATTTT.

This rearrangement joins TRBV5-5 to TRBJ2-2, with no clear D. The CDR3 has 15 amino acids. The germline CDR1 and CDR2 sequences are SGHKS and YYEKEE (reference sequence). V dropped 2 bases and J dropped 2 bases, with 10 bases sitting between them. CDR3 coding DNA: TGTGCCAGCAGCTTTTTGATCTCAAACACCGGGGAGCTGTTTTTT. This translates into CASSFLISNTGELFF.

Ten or more counts support this clonotype. The chain couples TRBV7-2 to TRBJ1-1; 10 bases line up with TRBD1. The CDR3 loop spans 14 amino acids. The V and J ends lost 6 bases and 4 bases, in that order; junction bases with no gene match: 5. Germline CDR1 and CDR2: SGHTA and FQGNSA. For the CDR3, the DNA is TGTGCCAGCAGGGACAGGGGGTTTGGCACTGAAGCTTTCTTT. This translates into CASRDRGFGTEAFF.

Comments on this clonotype: A junction boundary mismatches the germline segment, possibly from a read error. The rearrangement uses TRBV6-5 and TRBJ2-7; D is unresolved. CDR1 and CDR2 from the germline V gene are MNHEY and SVGAGI. This CDR3 has 14 amino acids. The CDR3 spells CASSYDPNSYKQYF. DNA for the CDR3: TGTGCCAGCAGTTACGACCCAAACTCCTACAAGCAGTACTTC.

V is TRBV12-3 or TRBV12-4 and J is TRBJ2-1, with 10 bases that match TRBD2. This CDR3 contains 16 residues. The V gene end was trimmed by 5 bases and the J gene end by 5 bases; junction bases not matched to a gene: 9. The CDR3 loop is CASSPLLAGENNEQFF. The CDR3 DNA follows: TGTGCCAGCAGTCCCCTCCTAGCGGGGGAGAACAATGAGCAGTTCTTC.

Details on this clonotype: A much larger clone differs from this one at a single base, so this may be a read error. V is TRBV7-6 and J is TRBJ1-2; TRBD1 agrees at 8 bases. The germline gives CDR1 SGHVS, CDR2 FNYEAQ. The CDR3 has 13 residues. CDR3 residues: CVSKKTGDYGYTF. In DNA form, the CDR3 reads TGTGTCAGCAAAAAGACAGGGGACTATGGCTACACCTTC.